This T cell receptor (beta chain) was identified in a study of blood T cells in healthy people across ages. General study points: CMV status of donors was unknown, possibly confounding expanded clonotype changes. The fall in TCR beta diversity per million T cells was roughly linear with age.

Germline V gene data show CDR1 as MGHDK and CDR2 as SYGVNS. The CDR3 sequence is 15 residues long. The V gene lost 2 bases and the J gene lost 2 bases, with 11 bases spanning the gap. The use of a sample-barcoded 5' primer and a J-beta primer mix characterized a second PCR of roughly 7 to 12 cycles. A single record per CDR3 protein comes from TCRdb applying MiXCR to the 5' RACE reads. The repertoire holds roughly 2 million distinct CDR3 sequences, with less than 50% as singletons. In regard to this clonotype: Antigen unknown.

The sample consisted of blood. This chain connects TRBV25-1 to TRBJ2-3; the D gene is possibly TRBD2 (5 bases). The receptor was derived from a woman in her 40s in good health. The DNA of the CDR3 is TGTGCCAGCAGTGAAGTGAAAGACTACACAGATACGCAGTATTTT. This codes for CASSEVKDYTDTQYF.